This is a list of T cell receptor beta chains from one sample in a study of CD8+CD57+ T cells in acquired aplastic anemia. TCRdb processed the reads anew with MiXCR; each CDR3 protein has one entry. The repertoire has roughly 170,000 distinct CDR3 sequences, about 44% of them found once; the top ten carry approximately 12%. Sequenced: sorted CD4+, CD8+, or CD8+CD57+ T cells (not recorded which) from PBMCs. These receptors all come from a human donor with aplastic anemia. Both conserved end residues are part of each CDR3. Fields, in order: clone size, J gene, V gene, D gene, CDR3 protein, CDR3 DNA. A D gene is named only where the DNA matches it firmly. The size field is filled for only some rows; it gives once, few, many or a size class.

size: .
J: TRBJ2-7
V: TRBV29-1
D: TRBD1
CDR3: CSVDPGQTTLLYEQYF
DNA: TGCAGCGTCGACCCGGGACAGACCACTTTACTCTACGAGCAGTACTTC

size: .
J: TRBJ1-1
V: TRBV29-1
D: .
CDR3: CSVEGGLNTEAFF
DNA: TGCAGCGTTGAAGGCGGTCTGAACACTGAAGCTTTCTTT

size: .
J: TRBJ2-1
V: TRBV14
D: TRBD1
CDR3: CASSQAGTGSHYAFF
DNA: TGTGCCAGCAGCCAAGCCGGGACAGGGAGTCACTATGCCTTCTTC

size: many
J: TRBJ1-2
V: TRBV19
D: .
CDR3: CASSTTLSGNYGYTF
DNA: TGTGCCAGTAGTACCACTCTGTCAGGCAACTATGGCTACACCTTC

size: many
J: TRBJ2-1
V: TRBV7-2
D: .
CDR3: CASSLGMDRRDEQFF
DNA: TGTGCCAGCAGCTTGGGGATGGACAGGAGGGATGAGCAGTTCTTC

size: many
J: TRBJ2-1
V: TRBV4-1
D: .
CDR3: CASSQEGGGHDNEQFF
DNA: TGCGCCAGCAGCCAAGAGGGTGGGGGTCATGACAATGAGCAGTTCTTC

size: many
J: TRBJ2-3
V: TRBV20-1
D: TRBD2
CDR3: CSAFGGADTQYF
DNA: TGCAGTGCTTTCGGGGGGGCAGATACGCAGTATTTT

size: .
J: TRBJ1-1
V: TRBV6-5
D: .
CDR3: CASSYSWGDPPEAFF
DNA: TGTGCCAGCAGTTACTCTTGGGGGGATCCCCCTGAAGCTTTCTTT

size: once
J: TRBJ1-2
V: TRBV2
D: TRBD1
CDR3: CASRTVSDFRDRGRYGYTF
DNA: TGTGCCAGCAGGACAGTCTCTGACTTCAGGGACAGGGGGCGATATGGCTACACCTTC

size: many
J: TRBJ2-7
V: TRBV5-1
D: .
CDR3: CASSLGQGFNEQYF
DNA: TGCGCCAGCAGCTTGGGGCAGGGGTTCAACGAGCAGTACTTC

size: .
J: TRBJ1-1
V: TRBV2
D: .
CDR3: CASSEMGVVDLTFF
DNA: TGTGCCAGCAGTGAAATGGGGGTAGTCGACTTAACCTTCTTT

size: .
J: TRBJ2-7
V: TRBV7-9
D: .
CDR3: CASSSSNYEQYF
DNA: TGTGCCAGCAGCTCATCGAACTACGAGCAGTACTTC

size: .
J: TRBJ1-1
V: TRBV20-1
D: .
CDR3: CSARAFRTQAFF
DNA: TGCAGTGCTAGAGCTTTTCGGACGCAAGCTTTCTTT

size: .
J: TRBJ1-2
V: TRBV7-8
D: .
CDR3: CALGVGYGYTF
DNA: TGTGCCCTGGGGGTGGGGTATGGCTACACCTTC

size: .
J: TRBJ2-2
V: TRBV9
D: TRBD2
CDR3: CASSVELPTSGATGELFF
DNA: TGTGCCAGCAGCGTAGAGTTGCCGACTAGCGGAGCTACCGGGGAGCTGTTTTTT

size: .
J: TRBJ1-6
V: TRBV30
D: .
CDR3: CAWSVRGQSYNSPLHF
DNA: TGTGCCTGGAGTGTACGGGGGCAGTCATATAATTCACCCCTCCACTTT

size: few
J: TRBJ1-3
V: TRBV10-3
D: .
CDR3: CAISSRGASGNTIYF
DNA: TGTGCCATCAGTAGCAGGGGTGCCTCTGGAAACACCATATATTTT

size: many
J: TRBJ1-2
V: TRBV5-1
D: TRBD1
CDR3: CASSLGTGGYGYTF
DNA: TGCGCCAGCAGCTTGGGGACAGGGGGCTATGGCTACACCTTC

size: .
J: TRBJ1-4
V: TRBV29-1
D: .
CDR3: CSAWAGEKLFF
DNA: TGCAGCGCTTGGGCCGGCGAAAAACTGTTTTTT

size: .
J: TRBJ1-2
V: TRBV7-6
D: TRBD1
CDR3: CASSKTGTGRNGYTF
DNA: TGTGCCAGCAGCAAAACCGGGACAGGGCGCAATGGCTACACCTTC

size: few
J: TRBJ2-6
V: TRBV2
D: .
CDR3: CASRDNSGANVLTF
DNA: TGTGCCAGCAGGGATAACTCTGGGGCCAACGTCCTGACTTTC

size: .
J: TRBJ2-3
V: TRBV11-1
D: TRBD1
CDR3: CASSLLLQGRNTQYF
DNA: TGTGCCAGCAGCTTACTCTTACAGGGGAGAAATACGCAGTATTTT

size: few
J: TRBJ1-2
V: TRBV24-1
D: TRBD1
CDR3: CATSDWTGKDYGYTF
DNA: TGTGCCACCAGTGACTGGACAGGGAAAGACTATGGCTACACCTTC